These T cell receptor beta chains were read from a single sample in a study of cytomegalovirus exposure and HLA in healthy donors. Clones were sequenced by immunoSEQ multiplex PCR, and TCRdb holds only the in-frame ones, with some missing. Its clone listing holds 75,000 to 85,000 clones. The sample was PBMCs. These receptors were taken from a man younger than 35 in good health and CMV-seropositive. CDR3s include the opening cysteine and the closing phenylalanine or tryptophan. The D gene is left open where the match is weak.

D,J,V,CDR3,DNA
.,TRBJ1-2,TRBV5-6,CASSIGQNGYTF,TGTGCCAGCAGCATCGGACAGAATGGCTACACCTTC
.,TRBJ2-1,TRBV7-2,CASSFGGVQFF,TGTGCCAGCAGCTTTGGAGGGGTGCAGTTCTTC
.,TRBJ1-5,TRBV7-6,CASSFRQNQPQHF,TGTGCCAGCAGCTTCCGACAAAATCAGCCCCAGCATTTT
.,TRBJ2-7,TRBV19,CASSILDDSSYEQYF,TGTGCCAGTAGTATACTCGACGACAGCTCCTACGAGCAGTACTTC
TRBD1,TRBJ2-7,TRBV15,CATSRDLDRRYEQYF,TGTGCCACCAGCAGAGATCTGGACAGGCGATACGAGCAGTACTTC
TRBD1,TRBJ2-1,TRBV18,CASSPLVTGYTYNEQFF,TGTGCCAGCTCACCGCTAGTGACAGGGTATACCTACAATGAGCAGTTCTTC
.,TRBJ2-7,TRBV4-2,CASSPEQGNTYEQYF,TGTGCCAGCAGCCCAGAGCAGGGTAATACCTACGAGCAGTACTTC
TRBD1,TRBJ2-2,TRBV5-1,CASSFRRRDRGSPTTNTGELFF,TGCGCCAGCAGCTTTCGCAGACGGGACAGGGGTTCCCCTACTACGAACACCGGGGAGCTGTTTTTT
.,TRBJ2-2,TRBV7-8,CASSLYRVLLSNTGELFF,TGTGCCAGCAGCCTTTACAGGGTTCTCCTTTCGAACACCGGGGAGCTGTTTTTT
.,TRBJ1-1,TRBV14,CASSAGRAGWVTVNTEAFF,TGTGCCAGCAGCGCTGGGCGGGCGGGATGGGTGACGGTGAACACTGAAGCTTTCTTT
TRBD1,TRBJ1-2,TRBV2,CASRDRVYGYTF,TGTGCCAGCAGGGACAGGGTCTATGGCTACACCTTC
TRBD2,TRBJ2-1,TRBV13,CASSLRASGRSSYNEQFF,TGTGCCAGCAGCTTACGAGCTAGCGGGAGAAGCTCCTACAATGAGCAGTTCTTC
.,TRBJ1-1,TRBV6-5,CASRETVRNTEAFF,TGTGCCAGCAGGGAGACAGTGCGGAACACTGAAGCTTTCTTT
TRBD2,TRBJ2-7,TRBV29-1,CSVGPSGAYEQYF,TGCAGCGTTGGGCCTAGCGGGGCCTACGAGCAGTACTTC
.,TRBJ2-7,TRBV11-2,CASSLVNRARGSSYEQYF,TGTGCCAGCAGCTTAGTCAACAGGGCCCGAGGGTCCTCCTACGAGCAGTACTTC
TRBD1,TRBJ1-4,TRBV9,CASSPQTGGAEKLFF,TGTGCCAGCAGCCCGCAGACAGGGGGAGCAGAAAAACTGTTTTTT
TRBD1,TRBJ2-7,TRBV27,CASSRGQGVAYEQYF,TGTGCCAGCAGCCGAGGACAGGGGGTTGCCTACGAGCAGTACTTC
.,TRBJ1-1,TRBV27,CASGRVYTEAFF,TGTGCCAGCGGCAGGGTTTATACTGAAGCTTTCTTT
.,TRBJ1-1,TRBV6-6,CASSYSGTNTEAFF,TGTGCCAGCAGTTACTCTGGCACGAACACTGAAGCTTTCTTT
TRBD2,TRBJ2-7,TRBV5-6,CASSLGGRLYEQYF,TGTGCCAGCAGCTTGGGCGGGAGATTGTACGAGCAGTACTTC
.,TRBJ2-5,TRBV4-1,CASSPGGLGETQYF,TGCGCCAGCAGCCCTGGCGGGTTAGGGGAGACCCAGTACTTC